This TCR beta chain appears in the sequencing data of a study of T cell changes during pregnancy in multiple sclerosis. The data were produced by immunoSEQ multiplex PCR, yet TCRdb's version contains in-frame clones alone and is incomplete. Here the sample spans more than 60,000 clones, 75% to 95% being singletons. CDR3 length: 14 amino acids. CDR1 is SEHNR and CDR2 is FQNEAQ in the germline V gene (reference sequence). The J segment lost 1 base and the V segment lost 11 bases, leaving 6 bases of the junction unmatched. The chain combines TRBV7-9 with TRBJ2-2; 8 nucleotides agree with TRBD1. The sequencing used peripheral blood, collected before pregnancy. The receptor's source is a female donor with multiple sclerosis, enrolled in a pregnancy study. CDR3 sequence: CACSGGGNTGELFF. The CDR3 coding sequence is TGTGCCTGCTCAGGGGGCGGGAACACCGGGGAGCTGTTTTTT.